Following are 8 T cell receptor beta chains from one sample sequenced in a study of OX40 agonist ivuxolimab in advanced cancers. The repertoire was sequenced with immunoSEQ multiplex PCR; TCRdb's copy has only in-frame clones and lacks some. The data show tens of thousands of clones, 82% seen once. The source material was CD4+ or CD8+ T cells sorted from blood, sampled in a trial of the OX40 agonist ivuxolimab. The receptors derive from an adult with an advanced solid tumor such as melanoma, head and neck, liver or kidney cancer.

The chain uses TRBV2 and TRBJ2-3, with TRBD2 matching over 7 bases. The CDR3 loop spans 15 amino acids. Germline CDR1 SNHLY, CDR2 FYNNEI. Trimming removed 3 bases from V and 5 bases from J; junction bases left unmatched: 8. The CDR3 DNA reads TGTGCCAGCAGTGACCCGCGGGCGGGAGAAGATACGCAGTATTTT. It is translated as CASSDPRAGEDTQYF.

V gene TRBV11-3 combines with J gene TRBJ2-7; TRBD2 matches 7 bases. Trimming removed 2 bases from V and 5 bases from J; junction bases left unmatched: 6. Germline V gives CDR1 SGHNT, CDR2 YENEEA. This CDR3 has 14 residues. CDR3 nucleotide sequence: TGTGCCAGCAGCTTATGGGGGGGATTGAACGAGCAGTACTTC. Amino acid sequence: CASSLWGGLNEQYF.

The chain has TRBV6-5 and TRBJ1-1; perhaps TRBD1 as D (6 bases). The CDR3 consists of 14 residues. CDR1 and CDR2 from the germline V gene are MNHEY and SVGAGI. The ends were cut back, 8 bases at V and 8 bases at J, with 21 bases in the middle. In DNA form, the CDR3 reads TGTGCCAGCGTAAGGGCCGTGGCAGGGGAAGAAGCTTTCTTT. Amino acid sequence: CASVRAVAGEEAFF.

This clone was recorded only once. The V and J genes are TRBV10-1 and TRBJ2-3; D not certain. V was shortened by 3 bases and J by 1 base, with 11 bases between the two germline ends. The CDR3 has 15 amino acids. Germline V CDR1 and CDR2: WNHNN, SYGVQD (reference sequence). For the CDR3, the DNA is TGCGCCAGCAGTGAAGGGTTTTTGGGCACAGATACGCAGTATTTT. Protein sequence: CASSEGFLGTDTQYF.

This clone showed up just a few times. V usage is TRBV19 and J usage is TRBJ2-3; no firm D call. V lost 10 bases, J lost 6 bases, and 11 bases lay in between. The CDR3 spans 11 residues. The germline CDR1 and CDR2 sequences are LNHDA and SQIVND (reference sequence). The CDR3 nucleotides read TGTGCCACGACGGGTCGGGATACGCAGTATTTT. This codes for CATTGRDTQYF.

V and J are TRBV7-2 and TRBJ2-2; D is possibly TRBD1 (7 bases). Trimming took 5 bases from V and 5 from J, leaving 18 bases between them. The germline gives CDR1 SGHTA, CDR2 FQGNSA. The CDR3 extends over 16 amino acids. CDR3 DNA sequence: TGTGCCAGCAGCGGGACAGATAGGAGGGGGACCGGGGAGCTGTTTTTT. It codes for CASSGTDRRGTGELFF.

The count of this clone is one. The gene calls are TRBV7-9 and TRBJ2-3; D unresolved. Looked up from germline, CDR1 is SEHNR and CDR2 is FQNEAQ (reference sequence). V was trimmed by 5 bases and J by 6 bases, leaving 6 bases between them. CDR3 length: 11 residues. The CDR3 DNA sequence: TGTGCCAGCAGCCCGGCCGATACGCAGTATTTT. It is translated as CASSPADTQYF.

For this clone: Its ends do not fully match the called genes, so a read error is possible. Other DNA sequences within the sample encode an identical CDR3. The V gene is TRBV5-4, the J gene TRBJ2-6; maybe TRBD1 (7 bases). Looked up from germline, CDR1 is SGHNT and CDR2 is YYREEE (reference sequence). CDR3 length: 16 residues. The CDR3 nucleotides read TGCGCCAGCAGCCCCCAGCAGGGGGGTGGGGCCAACGTCCTGACTTTC. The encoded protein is CASSPQQGGGANVLTF.